The next 7 T cell receptor beta chains were all read from a single sample in a study of tumor-infiltrating lymphocytes in oesophageal squamous cell carcinoma. TCRdb processed the PCR reads anew with MiXCR; each CDR3 protein has one entry. Among 9,500 to 13,000 distinct CDR3 sequences listed, around three fifths were seen once. Sequenced sample: esophageal tumor tissue. The receptors stem from a male donor with esophageal squamous cell carcinoma.

This clonotype has at least ten counts. A much larger clone lies a single base off, so this may be a read error. The V gene is TRBV12-3 or TRBV12-4, the J gene TRBJ2-5; maybe TRBD2 (6 bases). This CDR3 contains 13 residues. Trimming removed 4 bases at V and 11 bases at J, with 17 bases between. The DNA of the CDR3 is TGTGCCAGCAGTTCGGGAGTGAGGAATGAGCAGTACTTC. Protein product: CASSSGVRNEQYF.

V usage is TRBV28 and J usage is TRBJ2-1; D perhaps matches TRBD1 (6 bases). The end of the DNA aligns better with TRBJ2-7, so the J call may be wrong. The CDR3 totals 14 residues. From germline, CDR1 is MDHEN and CDR2 SYDVKM. The CDR3 sequence: CASSDNRVPYEQYF. CDR3 nucleotide sequence: TGTGCCAGCAGTGACAACAGGGTCCCCTACGAGCAGTACTTC.

This chain connects TRBV6-2 or TRBV6-3 to TRBJ2-2, with D maybe TRBD2 (5 bases). The CDR3 sequence is 14 residues long. Between the trimmed V and J ends, which lost 6 bases and 0 bases, there was a span of 8 bases. Germline CDR1 and CDR2: MNHEY and SVGEGT. The CDR3 spells CASRTGTNTGELFF. The DNA of the CDR3 is TGTGCCAGCAGAACGGGAACGAACACCGGGGAGCTGTTTTTT.

Turning to this clonotype: A much larger clone is a single base away; this may be a read error. The chain couples TRBV2 to TRBJ2-3, with D possibly TRBD1 on 8 matching bases. The V and J ends lost 7 bases and 4 bases respectively, with 18 bases between them. Looked up from germline, CDR1 is SNHLY and CDR2 is FYNNEI. The CDR3 spans 15 residues. This CDR3 reads CASTLNRGGPDTQYF. Written as DNA, the CDR3 is TGTGCCAGCACCCTGAACAGGGGGGGCCCAGATACGCAGTATTTT.

This clonotype was seen a handful of times. The chain uses TRBV7-8 and TRBJ1-1; D is undetermined. The CDR3 loop spans 13 amino acids. CDR1 SGHVS and CDR2 FQNEAQ come from the germline V gene. Trimming removed 5 bases from V and 8 bases from J, with 15 bases in between. The CDR3 DNA follows: TGTGCCAGCAGCCTAAGATCAGGAGTCGAAGCTTTCTTT. Amino acids: CASSLRSGVEAFF. Looking up the rest from reference TRBV7-8 and TRBJ1-1 gives the full variable domain: GAGVSQSPRYKVAKRGQDVALRCDPISGHVSLFWYQQALGQGPEFLTYFQNEAQLDKSGLPSDRFFAERPEGSVSTLKIQRTQQEDSAVYLCASSLRSGVEAFFGQGTRLTVV.

The chain uses TRBV7-3 and TRBJ2-5; 9 bases line up with TRBD1. Germline V gene lookup returns CDR1 SGHTA and CDR2 FQGTGA. The CDR3 sequence is 13 residues long. V lost 5 bases and J lost 4; bases outside the gene matches: 2. CDR3 sequence: CASSTTGGETQYF. The CDR3 DNA sequence: TGTGCCAGCAGCACGACAGGGGGAGAGACCCAGTACTTC.

J is TRBJ2-1 and V is TRBV6-1; D is undetermined. The J call may be in error: the DNA end matches TRBJ2-7 better. The CDR3 sequence is 14 residues long. Germline CDR1 and CDR2: MNHNS and SASEGT. In nucleotides, the CDR3 is TGTGCCAGCAGTGAAGCTGGCAGTGCCTACGAGCAGTACTTC. It is translated as CASSEAGSAYEQYF.